Listed below are T cell receptor beta chains from one sample, sequenced in a study of Ad26.COV2.S vaccination and SARS-CoV-2 variants. Repertoires were generated with immunoSEQ multiplex PCR, while TCRdb's copy carries only in-frame clones and drops some. The data show fewer than 900,000 clones, about 89% seen once. The sample was peripheral blood, taken in a trial of Ad26.COV2.S vaccine versus placebo. The receptors were gathered from a person aged 18-65 years who received the Ad26.COV2.S COVID-19 vaccine or a placebo. Both conserved end residues are part of each CDR3. The D gene is left open where the match is weak. Some rows have no size entry. The others give once, few or many, or a class for an expanded clone.

TRBJ2-7 TRBV30 TRBD2 - 16 CAWNNLGLAGVGEQYF TGTGCCTGGAACAACCTCGGACTAGCGGGAGTGGGCGAGCAGTACTTC
TRBJ1-6 TRBV7-9 - - 13 CASSPDFDSPLHF TGTGCCAGCAGCCCAGACTTTGATTCACCCCTCCACTTT
TRBJ2-2 TRBV27 TRBD2 - 17 CASTSRGWGLATGELFF TGTGCCAGCACCTCGCGGGGTTGGGGACTAGCGACCGGGGAGCTGTTTTTT
TRBJ1-1 TRBV6-5 - - 14 CASSIGLRNTEAFF TGTGCCAGCAGTATTGGACTGCGGAACACTGAAGCTTTCTTT
TRBJ2-1 TRBV11-2 TRBD2 - 14 CASSLGGAGGPVFF TGTGCCAGCAGCTTAGGAGGGGCGGGAGGGCCGGTGTTCTTC
TRBJ1-5 TRBV6-2/TRBV6-3 TRBD1 - 18 CASSYPGQGLRSNQPQHF TGTGCCAGCAGTTACCCCGGACAGGGGCTACGGAGCAATCAGCCCCAGCATTTT
TRBJ1-4 TRBV2 - - 16 CASTHGLGGGNEKLFF TGTGCCAGCACCCATGGCCTTGGGGGGGGGAATGAAAAACTGTTTTTT
TRBJ1-1 TRBV9 TRBD1 - 15 CASSGGQGANTEAFF TGTGCCAGCAGCGGGGGACAGGGGGCGAACACTGAAGCTTTCTTT
TRBJ2-5 TRBV7-9 - - 16 CASSLDLRGGQETQYF TGTGCCAGCAGCTTAGATCTCAGGGGAGGTCAAGAGACCCAGTACTTC
TRBJ1-2 TRBV14 - - 16 CASSPAVPGHKYGYTF TGTGCCAGCAGCCCCGCAGTGCCGGGACACAAATATGGCTACACCTTC
TRBJ2-2 TRBV6-2/TRBV6-3 - - 13 CASSFRSPGELFF TGTGCCAGCAGTTTCAGGTCCCCCGGGGAGCTGTTTTTT
TRBJ1-5 TRBV7-2 - few 15 CASSLWSKGNQPQHF TGTGCCAGCAGCTTATGGTCTAAGGGCAATCAGCCCCAGCATTTT
TRBJ1-2 TRBV29-1 - few 12 CSGVFPPGGYTF TGCAGCGGTGTGTTTCCCCCGGGGGGCTACACCTTC
TRBJ1-2 TRBV6-5 TRBD1 - 13 CASRPDRGVGYTF TGTGCCAGCAGACCTGACAGGGGGGTCGGCTACACCTTC
TRBJ1-1 TRBV12-3/TRBV12-4 - - 13 CASSFGERTEAFF TGTGCCAGCAGTTTTGGGGAGCGGACTGAAGCTTTCTTT
TRBJ2-1 TRBV19 - - 12 CASSGTPNEQFF TGTGCCAGTAGTGGAACCCCCAATGAGCAGTTCTTC
TRBJ1-1 TRBV5-4 - - 11 CASSLEGDAFF TGTGCCAGCAGCTTGGAGGGAGATGCTTTCTTT
TRBJ2-1 TRBV19 - - 11 CASSKGWEQFF TGTGCCAGTAGTAAAGGCTGGGAGCAGTTCTTC
TRBJ1-5 TRBV15 - few 15 CATSRADTFNQPQHF TGTGCCACCAGCAGGGCAGACACTTTCAATCAGCCCCAGCATTTT
TRBJ2-2 TRBV6-5 TRBD2 - 15 CASRIASGNTGELFF TGTGCCAGCAGAATAGCTAGCGGGAACACCGGGGAGCTGTTTTTT